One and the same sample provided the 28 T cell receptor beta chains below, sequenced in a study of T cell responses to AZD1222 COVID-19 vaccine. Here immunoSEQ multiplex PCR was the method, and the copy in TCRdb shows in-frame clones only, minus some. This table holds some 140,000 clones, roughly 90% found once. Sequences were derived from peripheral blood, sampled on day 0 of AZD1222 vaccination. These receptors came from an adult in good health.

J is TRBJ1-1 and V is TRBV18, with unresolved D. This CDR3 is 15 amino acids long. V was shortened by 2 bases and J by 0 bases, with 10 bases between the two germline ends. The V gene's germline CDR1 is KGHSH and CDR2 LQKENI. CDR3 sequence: CASSPKAALNTEAFF. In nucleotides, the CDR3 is TGTGCCAGCTCACCAAAGGCAGCCTTGAACACTGAAGCTTTCTTT.

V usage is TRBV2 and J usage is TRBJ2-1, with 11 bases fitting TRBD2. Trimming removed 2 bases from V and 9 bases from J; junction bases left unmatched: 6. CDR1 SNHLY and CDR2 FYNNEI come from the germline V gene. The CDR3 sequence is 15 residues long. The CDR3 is CASSEPSGRSPEQFF. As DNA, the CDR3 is TGTGCCAGCAGTGAACCTAGCGGGAGGTCGCCTGAGCAGTTCTTC.

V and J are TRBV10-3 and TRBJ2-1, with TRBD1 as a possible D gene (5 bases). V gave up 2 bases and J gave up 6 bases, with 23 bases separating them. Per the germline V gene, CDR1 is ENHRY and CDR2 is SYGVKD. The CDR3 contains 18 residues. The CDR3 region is CAISEPARTFKAINEQFF. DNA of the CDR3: TGTGCCATCAGTGAGCCTGCCCGGACATTCAAGGCCATCAATGAGCAGTTCTTC.

The CDR3 DNA reads TGTGCCAGCAGCTTAGGACAGGGGAGGCTTAACTATGGCTACACCTTC. Its translation is CASSLGQGRLNYGYTF. The chain links TRBV7-9 to TRBJ1-2; 8 bases align to TRBD1. Germline CDR1 and CDR2: SEHNR and FQNEAQ (reference sequence). J was trimmed by 1 base and V by 1 base; bases with no gene match: 5. This CDR3 comprises 16 residues.

The CDR3, as DNA: TGTGCCAGCAGCCTCAGGGGACAGGGGTTCACAGATACGCAGTATTTT. Its protein product is CASSLRGQGFTDTQYF. This rearrangement joins TRBV7-2 to TRBJ2-3, with 10 positions matching TRBD1. The CDR3 is made up of 16 amino acids. J gave up 2 bases and V 5 bases, and 7 bases lay outside the gene matches. Germline V gives CDR1 SGHTA, CDR2 FQGNSA.

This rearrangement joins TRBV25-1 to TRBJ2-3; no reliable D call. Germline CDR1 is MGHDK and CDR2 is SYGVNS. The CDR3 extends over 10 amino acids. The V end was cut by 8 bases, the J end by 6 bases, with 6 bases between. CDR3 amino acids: CASSWDTQYF. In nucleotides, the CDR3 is TGTGCCAGCTCCTGGGATACGCAGTATTTT.

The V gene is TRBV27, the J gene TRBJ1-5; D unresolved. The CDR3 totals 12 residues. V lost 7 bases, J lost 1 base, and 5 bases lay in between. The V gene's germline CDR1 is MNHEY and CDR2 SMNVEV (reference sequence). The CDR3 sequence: CASKGSNQPQHF. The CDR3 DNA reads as TGTGCCAGCAAGGGAAGCAATCAGCCCCAGCATTTT.

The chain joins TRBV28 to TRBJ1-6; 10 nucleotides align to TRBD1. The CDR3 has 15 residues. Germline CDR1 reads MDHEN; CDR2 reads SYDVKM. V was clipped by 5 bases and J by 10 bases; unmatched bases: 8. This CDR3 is CASSPRTGGLSPLHF. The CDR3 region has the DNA TGTGCCAGCAGTCCCCGGACAGGGGGACTATCACCCCTCCACTTT.

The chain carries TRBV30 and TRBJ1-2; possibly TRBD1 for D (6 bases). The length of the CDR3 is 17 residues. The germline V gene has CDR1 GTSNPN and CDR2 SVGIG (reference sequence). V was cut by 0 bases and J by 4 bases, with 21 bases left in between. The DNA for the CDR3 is TGTGCCTGGAGTGTAGGTGGGCAGGGGCTCTTAGGCTATGGCTACACCTTC. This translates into CAWSVGGQGLLGYGYTF.

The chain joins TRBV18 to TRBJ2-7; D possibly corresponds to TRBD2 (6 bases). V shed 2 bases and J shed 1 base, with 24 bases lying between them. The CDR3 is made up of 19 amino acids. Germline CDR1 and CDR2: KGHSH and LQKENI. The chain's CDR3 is CASSPILSLFGTQSYEQYF. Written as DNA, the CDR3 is TGTGCCAGCTCACCAATTCTGTCCCTTTTCGGGACTCAGTCCTACGAGCAGTACTTC.

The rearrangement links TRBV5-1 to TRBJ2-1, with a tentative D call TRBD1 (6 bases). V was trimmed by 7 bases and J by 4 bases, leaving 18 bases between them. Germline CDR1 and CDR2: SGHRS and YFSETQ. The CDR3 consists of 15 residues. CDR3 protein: CASLGATSPYNEQFF. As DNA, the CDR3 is TGCGCCAGCCTGGGGGCCACTTCCCCATACAATGAGCAGTTCTTC.

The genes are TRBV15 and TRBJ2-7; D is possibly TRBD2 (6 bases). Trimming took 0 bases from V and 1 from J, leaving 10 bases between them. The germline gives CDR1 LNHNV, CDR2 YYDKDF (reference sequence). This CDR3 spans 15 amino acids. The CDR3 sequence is CATSRDTAGSYEQYF. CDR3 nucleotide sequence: TGTGCCACCAGCAGAGATACAGCGGGTTCCTACGAGCAGTACTTC. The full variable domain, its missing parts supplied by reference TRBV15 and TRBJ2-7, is DAMVIQNPRYQVTQFGKPVTLSCSQTLNHNVMYWYQQKSSQAPKLLFHYYDKDFNNEADTPDNFQSRRPNTSFCFLDIRSPGLGDTAMYLCATSRDTAGSYEQYFGPGTRLTVT.

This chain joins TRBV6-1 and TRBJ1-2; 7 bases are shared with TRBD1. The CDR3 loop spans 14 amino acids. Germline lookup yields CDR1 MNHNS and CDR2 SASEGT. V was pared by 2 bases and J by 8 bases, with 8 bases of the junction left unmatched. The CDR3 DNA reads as TGTGCCAGCAGTGAAAGTGGCAGGGGGAGAGGCTACACCTTC. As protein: CASSESGRGRGYTF.

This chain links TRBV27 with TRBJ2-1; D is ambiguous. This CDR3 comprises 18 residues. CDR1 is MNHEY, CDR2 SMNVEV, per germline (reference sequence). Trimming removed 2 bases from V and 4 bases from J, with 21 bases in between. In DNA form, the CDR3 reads TGTGCCAGCAGTTTAAGGCCCCCTGTCCCCCCTTGGTACAATGAGCAGTTCTTC. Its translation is CASSLRPPVPPWYNEQFF.

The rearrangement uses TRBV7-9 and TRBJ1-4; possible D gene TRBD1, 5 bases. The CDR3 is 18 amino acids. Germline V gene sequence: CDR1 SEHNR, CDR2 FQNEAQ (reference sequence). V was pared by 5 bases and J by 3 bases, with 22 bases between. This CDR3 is CASSPRDRGGSANEKLFF. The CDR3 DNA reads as TGTGCCAGCAGCCCCCGAGATAGGGGAGGTTCGGCTAATGAAAAACTGTTTTTT.

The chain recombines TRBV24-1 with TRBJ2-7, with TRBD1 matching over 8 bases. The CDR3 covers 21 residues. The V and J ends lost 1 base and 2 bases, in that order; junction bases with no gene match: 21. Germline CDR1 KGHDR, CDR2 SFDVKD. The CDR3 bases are TGTGCCACCAGTGATTTTTTGACCCATTCTTTTTGCCCGGACAGGGCCTACGAGCAGTACTTC. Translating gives CATSDFLTHSFCPDRAYEQYF.

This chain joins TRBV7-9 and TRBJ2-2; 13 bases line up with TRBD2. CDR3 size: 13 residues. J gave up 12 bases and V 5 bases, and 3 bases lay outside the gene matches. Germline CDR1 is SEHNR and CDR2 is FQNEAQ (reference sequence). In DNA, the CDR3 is TGTGCCAGCAGCCGACTAGCGGGAGGAAAGCTGTTTTTT. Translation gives CASSRLAGGKLFF.

Here the CDR3 DNA reads TGTGCCAGCAGGCCCCCGACAGACTATGGCTACACCTTC. Its protein is CASRPPTDYGYTF. The V call is TRBV6-6, the J call TRBJ1-2, with TRBD1 as a possible D gene (5 bases). Germline V lookup: CDR1 MNHNY, CDR2 SVGAGI (reference sequence). This CDR3 comprises 13 residues. Trimming left V 6 bases short and J 3 bases short, with 11 bases between.

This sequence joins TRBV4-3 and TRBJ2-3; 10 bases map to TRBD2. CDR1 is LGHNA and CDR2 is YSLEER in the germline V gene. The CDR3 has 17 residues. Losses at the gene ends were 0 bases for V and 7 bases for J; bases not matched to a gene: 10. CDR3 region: CASSQERLLAGAYTQYF. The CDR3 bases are TGCGCCAGCAGCCAAGAAAGACTCCTAGCGGGAGCGTATACGCAGTATTTT.

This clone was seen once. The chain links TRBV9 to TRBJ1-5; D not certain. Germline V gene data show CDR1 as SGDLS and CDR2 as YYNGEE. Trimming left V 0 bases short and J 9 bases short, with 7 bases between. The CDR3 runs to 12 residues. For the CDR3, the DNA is TGTGCCAGCAGCGTAGAAGGACTGCCCCAGCATTTT. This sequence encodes CASSVEGLPQHF.

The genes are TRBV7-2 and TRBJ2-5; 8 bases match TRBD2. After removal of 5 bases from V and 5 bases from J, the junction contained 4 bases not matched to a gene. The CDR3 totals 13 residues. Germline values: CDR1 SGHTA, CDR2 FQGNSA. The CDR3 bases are TGTGCCAGCAGCCGACTAGCGTGGGAGACCCAGTACTTC. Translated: CASSRLAWETQYF.

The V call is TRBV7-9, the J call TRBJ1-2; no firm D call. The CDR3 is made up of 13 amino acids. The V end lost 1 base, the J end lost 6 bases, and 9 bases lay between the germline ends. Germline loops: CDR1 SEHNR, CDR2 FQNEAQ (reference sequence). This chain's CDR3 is CASSLGGGDGYTF. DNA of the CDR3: TGTGCCAGCAGCTTAGGTGGCGGAGATGGCTACACCTTC.

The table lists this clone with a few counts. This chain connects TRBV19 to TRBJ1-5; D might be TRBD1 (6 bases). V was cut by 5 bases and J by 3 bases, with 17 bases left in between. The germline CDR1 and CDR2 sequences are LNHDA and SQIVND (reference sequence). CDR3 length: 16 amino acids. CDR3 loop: CASSEDSHPPNQPQHF. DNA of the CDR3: TGTGCCAGTAGTGAGGACAGTCATCCTCCCAATCAGCCCCAGCATTTT. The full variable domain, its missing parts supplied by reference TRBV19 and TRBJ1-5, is DGGITQSPKYLFRKEGQNVTLSCEQNLNHDAMYWYRQDPGQGLRLIYYSQIVNDFQKGDIAEGYSVSREKKESFPLTVTSAQKNPTAFYLCASSEDSHPPNQPQHFGDGTRLSIL.

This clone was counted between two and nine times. The CDR3 here is CASSDRGEGNQPQHF. The DNA for the CDR3 is TGTGCCAGCAGTGACAGGGGTGAAGGCAATCAGCCCCAGCATTTT. The V and J genes are TRBV6-2 or TRBV6-3 and TRBJ1-5; TRBD1 aligns across 8 bases. Germline V gene sequence: CDR1 MNHEY, CDR2 SVGEGT. CDR3 size: 15 residues. J lost 2 bases, V lost 5 bases, and 5 bases had no gene match.

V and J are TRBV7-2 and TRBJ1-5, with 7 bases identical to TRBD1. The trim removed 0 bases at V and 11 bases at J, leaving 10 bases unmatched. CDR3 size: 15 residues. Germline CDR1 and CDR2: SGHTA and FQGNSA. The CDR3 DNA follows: TGTGCCAGCAGCTTAGCGCCAGGGGGGCTAATGGCCCAGCATTTT. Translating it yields CASSLAPGGLMAQHF.

CDR3 sequence: CASSSEPTGGARGYTF. Written as DNA, the CDR3 is TGTGCCAGCAGCTCAGAACCTACAGGGGGCGCTCGCGGCTACACCTTC. The rearrangement links TRBV7-2 to TRBJ1-2; TRBD1 agrees at 9 bases. Trimming cost V 4 bases and J 8 bases; bases outside gene matches: 14. In germline, CDR1 is SGHTA, CDR2 FQGNSA. The CDR3 is made up of 16 amino acids.

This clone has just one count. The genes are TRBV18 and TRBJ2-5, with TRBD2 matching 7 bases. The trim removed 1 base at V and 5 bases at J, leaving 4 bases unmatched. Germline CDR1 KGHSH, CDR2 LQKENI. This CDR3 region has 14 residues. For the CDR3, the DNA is TGTGCCAGCTCACCACGGTCCGGGGGGGAGACCCAGTACTTC. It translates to CASSPRSGGETQYF.

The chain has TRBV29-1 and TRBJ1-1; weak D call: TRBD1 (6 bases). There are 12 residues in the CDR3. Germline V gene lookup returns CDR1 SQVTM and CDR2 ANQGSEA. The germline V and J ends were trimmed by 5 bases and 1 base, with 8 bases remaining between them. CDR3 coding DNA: TGCAGCGTTAAGGGGGGGAACACTGAAGCTTTCTTT. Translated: CSVKGGNTEAFF. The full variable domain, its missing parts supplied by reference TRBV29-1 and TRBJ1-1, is SAVISQKPSRDICQRGTSLTIQCQVDSQVTMMFWYRQQPGQSLTLIATANQGSEATYESGFVIDKFPISRPNLTFSTLTVSNMSPEDSSIYLCSVKGGNTEAFFGQGTRLTVV.